The rows below give T cell receptor beta chains drawn from one sample of a study of spatial heterogeneity in lung cancer. TCRdb re-called the 5' RACE reads with MiXCR, one entry per CDR3 protein. Seen here are some 120,000 distinct CDR3 sequences, 10% to 15% observed once, and the top ten hold roughly 17%. The sequencing used PBMCs, collected at follow-up. These receptors were collected from a male donor with early-stage non-small cell lung cancer. Both conserved end residues are part of each CDR3. D genes are given only for firm matches. A row's size may be missing; if present it is once, few, many or a size class.

length: 14; D: .; V: TRBV4-2; J: TRBJ2-5; size: .; CDR3: CASSQEGRAETQYF; DNA: TGTGCCAGCAGCCAAGAGGGGCGGGCGGAGACCCAGTACTTC
length: 15; D: .; V: TRBV12-3/TRBV12-4; J: TRBJ1-5; size: many; CDR3: CASSFGGDSNQPQHF; DNA: TGTGCCAGCAGTTTCGGGGGGGATAGCAATCAGCCCCAGCATTTT
length: 16; D: TRBD1; V: TRBV28; J: TRBJ1-6; size: few; CDR3: CASSPQGASYNSPLHF; DNA: TGTGCCAGCAGTCCACAGGGGGCCTCCTATAATTCACCCCTCCACTTT
length: 15; D: .; V: TRBV11-3; J: TRBJ2-2; size: .; CDR3: CASSPSGQNTGELFF; DNA: TGTGCCAGCAGTCCATCGGGACAGAACACCGGGGAGCTGTTTTTT
length: 14; D: TRBD1; V: TRBV5-4; J: TRBJ2-1; size: few; CDR3: CASSHQTGNNEQFF; DNA: TGTGCCAGCAGCCACCAGACAGGGAACAATGAGCAGTTCTTC
length: 19; D: .; V: TRBV4-1; J: TRBJ1-4; size: .; CDR3: CASSQDPLSRGRVNEKLFF; DNA: TGCGCCAGCAGCCAAGATCCGCTTAGTAGGGGCAGGGTTAATGAAAAACTGTTTTTT
length: 15; D: TRBD1; V: TRBV6-2/TRBV6-3; J: TRBJ2-5; size: few; CDR3: CASSFGTDFPGTQYF; DNA: TGTGCCAGCAGTTTCGGGACAGACTTCCCGGGGACCCAGTACTTC
length: 12; D: .; V: TRBV7-9; J: TRBJ1-2; size: many; CDR3: CASSFDLYGYTF; DNA: TGTGCCAGCAGCTTCGATCTGTATGGCTACACCTTC
length: 13; D: .; V: TRBV9; J: TRBJ1-2; size: many; CDR3: CASSVRMEGGYTF; DNA: TGTGCCAGCAGCGTCAGAATGGAGGGTGGCTACACCTTC
length: 14; D: .; V: TRBV9; J: TRBJ1-2; size: .; CDR3: CASSVGSRSEGYTF; DNA: TGTGCCAGCAGCGTAGGGTCCAGGTCTGAAGGCTACACCTTC
length: 17; D: .; V: TRBV4-2; J: TRBJ2-7; size: many; CDR3: CASSHGVERHATYEQYF; DNA: TGTGCCAGCAGCCATGGGGTCGAAAGACACGCTACCTACGAGCAGTACTTC
length: 14; D: .; V: TRBV7-3; J: TRBJ2-7; size: .; CDR3: CASSLKAGHREQYF; DNA: TGTGCCAGCAGCTTAAAGGCAGGCCACAGGGAGCAGTACTTC
length: 15; D: TRBD1; V: TRBV5-1; J: TRBJ1-1; size: .; CDR3: CASSPGQASGTEAFF; DNA: TGCGCCAGCAGCCCCGGACAGGCCTCGGGCACTGAAGCTTTCTTT